Listed here are 31 T cell receptor beta chains from one sample, sequenced in a study of identical twins. TCRdb re-analysed the 5' RACE reads in MiXCR, keeping a single row per CDR3 protein. The sample carries hundreds of thousands of distinct CDR3 sequences, about an eighth recorded once. The material sequenced was memory (CD45RO+) T cells sorted from blood. The receptors stem from a woman aged 18-29 years in good health.

This clonotype has more than one count but fewer than ten. The chain couples TRBV20-1 to TRBJ2-1, with a tentative D call TRBD2 (5 bases). V lost 6 bases and J 1 base, leaving 13 bases between the germline ends. CDR1 and CDR2 (germline): DFQATT, SNEGSKA (reference sequence). The CDR3 runs to 14 residues. The CDR3 protein is CSAVLSGSYNEQFF. CDR3 DNA: TGCAGTGCGGTCCTAAGCGGTTCCTACAATGAGCAGTTCTTC.

In nucleotides, the CDR3 is TGTGCCATTTTAGGGCCTCAAGAGACCCAGTACTTC. Its protein product is CAILGPQETQYF. This chain uses TRBV24-1 with TRBJ2-5, with D unresolved. Germline V gene sequence: CDR1 KGHDR, CDR2 SFDVKD. The CDR3 is 12 residues long. V lost 11 bases and J lost 2, with 11 bases in between.

This clonotype was seen many times. The V gene is TRBV10-3, the J gene TRBJ2-1; possibly TRBD2 for D (6 bases). V lost 4 bases and J 4 bases, leaving 14 bases between the germline ends. This CDR3 spans 15 amino acids. CDR1 and CDR2 (germline): ENHRY, SYGVKD. The CDR3 sequence: CAISVPPGEYNEQFF. Written as DNA, the CDR3 is TGTGCCATCAGTGTCCCCCCGGGAGAGTACAATGAGCAGTTCTTC.

This clonotype was counted a few times. The gene calls are TRBV2 and TRBJ2-3; D ambiguous. The CDR3 is made up of 14 amino acids. V was trimmed by 3 bases and J by 0 bases, leaving 7 bases between them. From germline, CDR1 is SNHLY and CDR2 FYNNEI. The DNA for the CDR3 is TGTGCCAGCAGTGACTACTCTAGCACAGATACGCAGTATTTT. This gives the protein CASSDYSSTDTQYF.

The sample holds a few counts of this clonotype. This rearrangement joins TRBV20-1 to TRBJ2-7; D uncertain. V lost 2 bases to trimming and J lost 7 bases, with 15 bases between them. CDR1 is DFQATT, CDR2 SNEGSKA, per germline (reference sequence). The CDR3 runs 13 residues. CDR3 sequence: CSARNVVDLEQYF. CDR3 DNA sequence: TGCAGTGCTAGAAACGTAGTGGATTTGGAGCAGTACTTC.

This clonotype turned up a few times. The genes are TRBV2 and TRBJ2-6; D is undetermined. Germline lookup yields CDR1 SNHLY and CDR2 FYNNEI. The CDR3 length is 13 residues. Trimming took 2 bases from V and 3 from J, leaving 2 bases between them. CDR3 loop: CASSESGANVLTF. CDR3 in DNA: TGTGCCAGCAGTGAAAGTGGGGCCAACGTCCTGACTTTC.

In its sample, this clonotype was seen a few times. J is TRBJ2-5 and V is TRBV20-1, with D possibly matching TRBD2 (6 bases). V was shortened by 2 bases and J by 1 base, with 17 bases between the two germline ends. CDR1 and CDR2 (germline): DFQATT, SNEGSKA (reference sequence). This CDR3 is 16 amino acids long. The CDR3 DNA reads as TGCAGTGCTAGAAATTCGCAGACGGGAGTCCAAGAGACCCAGTACTTC. This translates into CSARNSQTGVQETQYF.

The chain combines TRBV3-1 with TRBJ2-2; D not resolved. Trimming removed 4 bases at V and 6 bases at J, with 9 bases between. Germline V gene data show CDR1 as LGHDT and CDR2 as YNNKEL (reference sequence). The CDR3 has 13 residues. The CDR3 sequence: CASSPHNAGELFF. DNA for the CDR3: TGTGCCAGCAGCCCCCACAACGCCGGGGAGCTGTTTTTT. Full variable domain (rest looked up from reference TRBV3-1 and TRBJ2-2): DTAVSQTPKYLVTQMGNDKSIKCEQNLGHDTMYWYKQDSKKFLKIMFSYNNKELIINETVPNRFSPKSPDKAHLNLHINSLELGDSAVYFCASSPHNAGELFFGEGSRLTVL.

The table lists this clonotype with a few counts. The chain recombines TRBV11-2 with TRBJ2-1, with 8 bases that match TRBD2. The junction had 12 bases not matched to a gene; V was cut back by 5 bases and J by 6 bases. Looked up from germline, CDR1 is SGHAT and CDR2 is FQNNGV. The length of the CDR3 is 16 residues. As DNA, the CDR3 is TGTGCCAGCAGCGCCGTCGGGCGGGGGGTCTTCAATGAGCAGTTCTTC. Translated, it gives CASSAVGRGVFNEQFF.

The table lists this clonotype with many counts. The DNA for the CDR3 is TGCGCCAGCTATCTCGGGGATACGCAGTATTTT. Translated, it gives CASYLGDTQYF. The genes are TRBV5-1 and TRBJ2-3; no clear D. CDR3 length: 11 amino acids. CDR1 and CDR2 (germline): SGHRS, YFSETQ. Deletions cut 7 bases from V and 6 bases from J, with 9 bases between.

J is TRBJ1-1 and V is TRBV6-5; D is uncertain. Germline V gives CDR1 MNHEY, CDR2 SVGAGI. The germline V and J ends were trimmed by 5 bases and 5 bases, with 9 bases remaining between them. The CDR3 totals 12 residues. The CDR3 spells CASSTMRTEAFF. The CDR3 region has the DNA TGTGCCAGCAGTACAATGAGAACTGAAGCTTTCTTT.

This clonotype was picked up a small number of times. The chain couples TRBV5-1 to TRBJ2-1; the D gene is possibly TRBD2 (5 bases). The CDR3 is 14 amino acids. CDR1 is SGHRS, CDR2 YFSETQ, per germline. V lost 7 bases and J lost 5, with 16 bases in between. For the CDR3, the DNA is TGCGCCAGCGGCGAAGTGGGAGTGCACAATGAGCAGTTCTTC. Translating it yields CASGEVGVHNEQFF.

The J gene is TRBJ2-1, the V gene TRBV11-2; 12 nucleotides agree with TRBD2. V trimming: 5 bases; J trimming: 7 bases; junction bases outside the gene matches: 12. Per the germline V gene, CDR1 is SGHAT and CDR2 is FQNNGV. The CDR3 is 17 amino acids. The CDR3 coding sequence is TGTGCCAGCAGCCCGGGGGTAACTAGCGGGAGGAAAAATGAGCAGTTCTTC. Translated: CASSPGVTSGRKNEQFF.

The chain uses TRBV29-1 and TRBJ2-7; no clear D gene. Deletions cut 4 bases from V and 2 bases from J, with 9 bases between. Looked up from germline, CDR1 is SQVTM and CDR2 is ANQGSEA. The CDR3 contains 12 residues. CDR3 coding DNA: TGCAGCGTTGGGAAGGGTCCCTACGAGCAGTACTTC. Protein product: CSVGKGPYEQYF.

This CDR3 reads CSARKPSGGADTQYF. In nucleotides, the CDR3 is TGCAGTGCTAGAAAACCTAGCGGGGGCGCAGATACGCAGTATTTT. V usage is TRBV20-1 and J usage is TRBJ2-3, with 10 bases aligning to TRBD2. This CDR3 contains 15 residues. V trimming: 2 bases; J trimming: 4 bases; junction bases outside the gene matches: 6. Per germline, CDR1 DFQATT and CDR2 SNEGSKA (reference sequence).

This clonotype was seen only a few times. The V call is TRBV20-1, the J call TRBJ2-7; weak D call: TRBD1 (5 bases). The germline gives CDR1 DFQATT, CDR2 SNEGSKA (reference sequence). V dropped 6 bases and J dropped 3 bases, with 12 bases sitting between them. The CDR3 runs to 12 residues. The chain's CDR3 is CSAAGNGYEQYF. The CDR3 coding sequence is TGCAGTGCCGCAGGGAATGGCTACGAGCAGTACTTC.

This clonotype was seen a few times. The chain carries TRBV20-1 and TRBJ1-2; 7 bases are a match to TRBD1. The CDR3 has 14 residues. The V gene's germline CDR1 is DFQATT and CDR2 SNEGSKA (reference sequence). The chain's CDR3 is CRVETTGKDYGYTF. DNA of the CDR3: TGCAGAGTCGAAACGACAGGGAAGGACTATGGCTACACCTTC.

This clonotype appeared a few times. The chain employs TRBV6-1 and TRBJ1-2; D unclear. The germline gives CDR1 MNHNS, CDR2 SASEGT. This CDR3 contains 12 residues. Trimming removed 2 bases from V and 6 bases from J, with 7 bases in between. The CDR3 is CASSELQDGYTF. DNA for the CDR3: TGTGCCAGCAGTGAACTGCAGGATGGCTACACCTTC.

The chain couples TRBV15 to TRBJ2-4; no definite D call. Trimming pared 0 bases from V and 0 bases from J, leaving 9 bases between. Germline V gene lookup returns CDR1 LNHNV and CDR2 YYDKDF (reference sequence). This CDR3 region has 16 residues. CDR3 nucleotide sequence: TGTGCCACCAGCAGAGATCGTGGGCTAGCCAAAAACATTCAGTACTTC. Translation gives CATSRDRGLAKNIQYF.

This clonotype has a count of ten or more. The chain carries TRBV20-1 and TRBJ2-1; either TRBD1 or TRBD2 may supply D (6 bases each). Germline CDR1 is DFQATT and CDR2 is SNEGSKA (reference sequence). The CDR3 contains 13 residues. The germline V and J ends were trimmed by 6 bases and 8 bases, with 17 bases remaining between them. CDR3 region: CSALKGGDHEQFF. The CDR3 DNA reads as TGCAGTGCCCTAAAGGGGGGCGATCATGAGCAGTTCTTC.

The rearrangement uses TRBV7-2 and TRBJ2-1, with D uncertain. The CDR3 consists of 13 residues. The germline V gene encodes CDR1 SGHTA and CDR2 FQGNSA. Trimming removed 3 bases at V and 9 bases at J, with 12 bases between. CDR3: CASSFVEPTEQFF. The CDR3 region has the DNA TGTGCCAGCAGCTTCGTCGAACCCACTGAGCAGTTCTTC. The whole variable domain, remainder taken from reference TRBV7-2 and TRBJ2-1, is GAGVSQSPSNKVTEKGKDVELRCDPISGHTALYWYRQSLGQGLEFLIYFQGNSAPDKSGLPSDRFSAERTGGSVSTLTIQRTQQEDSAVYLCASSFVEPTEQFFGPGTRLTVL.

Ten or more counts support this clonotype. The chain joins TRBV7-8 to TRBJ1-2; tentative D call: TRBD1 (6 bases). V was clipped by 1 base and J by 3 bases, with 27 bases between them. The CDR3 loop spans 20 amino acids. Germline loops: CDR1 SGHVS, CDR2 FQNEAQ. CDR3 sequence (DNA): TGTGCCAGCAGCTTAGTAATCCCAAACATACAGGGATGGAGTGACTATGGCTACACCTTC. Its translation is CASSLVIPNIQGWSDYGYTF.

The sample holds a few counts of this clonotype. This chain uses TRBV7-2 with TRBJ2-7; TRBD2 aligns across 7 bases. The ends lost 1 base at V and 8 bases at J; junction bases unmatched: 11. The germline V gene encodes CDR1 SGHTA and CDR2 FQGNSA. This CDR3 has 15 residues. The CDR3 region has the DNA TGTGCCAGCAGCTTAGTACACGGGGCGAGCGGGAAGCAGTACTTC. This sequence encodes CASSLVHGASGKQYF.

The gene calls are TRBV12-3 or TRBV12-4 and TRBJ2-2; no reliable D call. V was pared by 6 bases and J by 6 bases, with 8 bases between. CDR3 size: 12 residues. The chain's CDR3 is CASSRPPGELFF. DNA of the CDR3: TGTGCCAGCAGCCGACCCCCCGGGGAGCTGTTTTTT.

This clonotype appeared a few times. This chain links TRBV5-1 with TRBJ1-1; D remains ambiguous. CDR3 length: 11 amino acids. Between the trimmed V and J ends, which lost 5 bases and 11 bases, there was a span of 13 bases. Looked up from germline, CDR1 is SGHRS and CDR2 is YFSETQ. This CDR3 reads CASSGAAEAFF. DNA of the CDR3: TGCGCCAGCAGTGGAGCAGCGGAGGCTTTCTTT.

This clonotype appeared many times. The chain uses TRBV29-1 and TRBJ2-3, with D possibly being TRBD1 (5 bases). This CDR3 comprises 14 residues. Germline V lookup: CDR1 SQVTM, CDR2 ANQGSEA. Trimming shortened V by 1 base and J by 5 bases, and 13 bases separated the two germline ends. The CDR3: CSVEGGRAVDTQYF. The CDR3 nucleotides are TGCAGCGTTGAAGGAGGCAGGGCGGTAGATACGCAGTATTTT.

This clonotype was detected once. The V and J genes are TRBV30 and TRBJ1-5; D remains ambiguous. The germline V gene encodes CDR1 GTSNPN and CDR2 SVGIG (reference sequence). V shed 0 bases and J shed 1 base, with 4 bases lying between them. CDR3 length: 13 amino acids. CDR3 nucleotides: TGTGCCTGGAGTGTAAGCAGCAATCAGCCCCAGCATTTT. Its translation: CAWSVSSNQPQHF.

The CDR3 here is CASGQLAYNEQFF. The CDR3, as DNA: TGTGCCAGCGGACAACTAGCCTACAATGAGCAGTTCTTC. The rearrangement links TRBV2 to TRBJ2-1, with D perhaps TRBD1 or TRBD2 (5 bases each). Trimming left V 8 bases short and J 2 bases short, with 10 bases between. CDR3 size: 13 residues. Germline assignment: CDR1 SNHLY and CDR2 FYNNEI.

This chain links TRBV6-1 with TRBJ2-1; TRBD2 aligns across 11 bases. CDR1 is MNHNS, CDR2 SASEGT, per germline. The V and J ends lost 3 bases and 12 bases, in that order; junction bases with no gene match: 10. The CDR3 covers 15 residues. Here the CDR3 DNA reads TGTGCCAGCAGTGATGGACTAGCGGGCCCCAGGGTGCAGTTCTTC. Translated: CASSDGLAGPRVQFF.

This clonotype was counted only a few times. The chain links TRBV5-1 to TRBJ2-3, with 7 bases identical to TRBD2. CDR3 length: 16 amino acids. Trimming cost V 4 bases and J 0 bases; bases outside gene matches: 8. Germline loops: CDR1 SGHRS, CDR2 YFSETQ. The CDR3 sequence: CASSLLGGISTDTQYF. The CDR3 nucleotides read TGCGCCAGCAGCCTGTTGGGGGGGATTAGCACAGATACGCAGTATTTT.

This clonotype appeared a few times. The rearrangement links TRBV18 to TRBJ2-4; 8 nucleotides align to TRBD1. CDR3 size: 14 residues. The ends lost 8 bases at V and 2 bases at J; junction bases unmatched: 5. Germline CDR1 reads KGHSH; CDR2 reads LQKENI. CDR3 nucleotide sequence: TGTGCCAGCCGTGGACAGGGTACCAAAAACATTCAGTACTTC. Protein sequence: CASRGQGTKNIQYF.